The rows below give T cell receptor beta chains drawn from one sample of a study of T cell responses to AZD1222 COVID-19 vaccine. Assay: immunoSEQ multiplex PCR; the TCRdb copy retains only in-frame clones and omits some. The data contain 150,000 to 200,000 clones, around nine tenths of them seen just once; the ten biggest clones take up roughly 8%. The sequenced sample was peripheral blood, obtained on day 0 of AZD1222 vaccination. The receptors shown here come from an adult in good health. The CDR3 runs from the conserved cysteine through the conserved F or W. Fields, in order: CDR3 length, D gene, clone size, V gene, J gene, CDR3 protein, CDR3 DNA. A D gene is named only where the DNA matches it firmly. For some rows the clone size is stated as once, few or many, or as a class when expanded; others skip it.

CDR3 length: 13; D gene: -; clone size: -; V gene: TRBV19; J gene: TRBJ1-5; CDR3 protein: CASSEGVGQPQHF; CDR3 DNA: TGTGCCAGTAGCGAGGGTGTCGGTCAGCCCCAGCATTTT
CDR3 length: 13; D gene: -; clone size: -; V gene: TRBV27; J gene: TRBJ1-1; CDR3 protein: CASSSRWGTEAFF; CDR3 DNA: TGTGCCAGCAGTTCCCGGTGGGGAACTGAAGCTTTCTTT
CDR3 length: 13; D gene: TRBD1; clone size: -; V gene: TRBV30; J gene: TRBJ1-1; CDR3 protein: CAWRDRGFTEAFF; CDR3 DNA: TGTGCCTGGAGGGACAGGGGTTTTACTGAAGCTTTCTTT
CDR3 length: 18; D gene: TRBD1; clone size: -; V gene: TRBV5-1; J gene: TRBJ2-2; CDR3 protein: CASSLDTDRGRSTGELFF; CDR3 DNA: TGCGCCAGCAGCTTGGACACCGACAGGGGGCGTTCGACCGGGGAGCTGTTTTTT
CDR3 length: 11; D gene: -; clone size: once; V gene: TRBV29-1; J gene: TRBJ1-1; CDR3 protein: CSVEVGSRAFF; CDR3 DNA: TGCAGCGTTGAAGTAGGTAGTCGAGCTTTCTTT
CDR3 length: 16; D gene: -; clone size: -; V gene: TRBV21-1; J gene: TRBJ1-6; CDR3 protein: CASSKPGQGVDSPLHF; CDR3 DNA: TGTGCCAGCAGCAAACCCGGACAGGGAGTGGATTCACCCCTCCACTTT
CDR3 length: 14; D gene: TRBD1; clone size: -; V gene: TRBV5-5; J gene: TRBJ1-2; CDR3 protein: CASSRIDRDYGYTF; CDR3 DNA: TGTGCCAGCAGCCGAATTGACAGGGACTATGGCTACACCTTC
CDR3 length: 15; D gene: TRBD1; clone size: -; V gene: TRBV27; J gene: TRBJ1-2; CDR3 protein: CASSSSGGGYYGYTF; CDR3 DNA: TGTGCCAGCAGTTCCTCAGGGGGAGGGTACTATGGCTACACCTTC
CDR3 length: 19; D gene: -; clone size: -; V gene: TRBV9; J gene: TRBJ2-2; CDR3 protein: CASSANPSGSGLIAGELFF; CDR3 DNA: TGTGCCAGCAGCGCCAACCCAAGCGGGTCCGGCCTTATTGCCGGGGAGCTGTTTTTT
CDR3 length: 14; D gene: TRBD1; clone size: -; V gene: TRBV18; J gene: TRBJ2-7; CDR3 protein: CASSLDRAIYEQYF; CDR3 DNA: TGTGCCAGCTCGTTGGACAGGGCCATTTACGAGCAGTACTTC
CDR3 length: 14; D gene: -; clone size: -; V gene: TRBV5-1; J gene: TRBJ2-3; CDR3 protein: CASSLRADTDTQYF; CDR3 DNA: TGCGCCAGCAGCTTGAGGGCAGACACAGATACGCAGTATTTT
CDR3 length: 15; D gene: TRBD2; clone size: -; V gene: TRBV19; J gene: TRBJ2-1; CDR3 protein: CASSPGLAGENEQFF; CDR3 DNA: TGTGCCAGTAGCCCGGGACTAGCGGGTGAGAATGAGCAGTTCTTC
CDR3 length: 13; D gene: -; clone size: -; V gene: TRBV27; J gene: TRBJ2-1; CDR3 protein: CASSFSLRGEQFF; CDR3 DNA: TGTGCCAGCAGTTTCTCCCTAAGGGGTGAGCAGTTCTTC
CDR3 length: 15; D gene: TRBD1; clone size: -; V gene: TRBV4-1; J gene: TRBJ1-4; CDR3 protein: CASSHNTGGSEKLFF; CDR3 DNA: TGCGCCAGCAGCCACAATACAGGGGGAAGTGAAAAACTGTTTTTT
CDR3 length: 15; D gene: -; clone size: few; V gene: TRBV4-1; J gene: TRBJ2-3; CDR3 protein: CASSQAKARADTQYF; CDR3 DNA: TGCGCCAGCAGCCAAGCGAAGGCGAGGGCAGATACGCAGTATTTT
CDR3 length: 14; D gene: TRBD2; clone size: few; V gene: TRBV10-3; J gene: TRBJ2-5; CDR3 protein: CAISGTSGEETQYF; CDR3 DNA: TGTGCCATCAGCGGGACTAGCGGGGAAGAGACCCAGTACTTC
CDR3 length: 15; D gene: -; clone size: -; V gene: TRBV7-9; J gene: TRBJ2-7; CDR3 protein: CASSTRSGPDYEQYF; CDR3 DNA: TGTGCCAGCAGCACCCGCAGCGGGCCTGACTACGAGCAGTACTTC
CDR3 length: 14; D gene: -; clone size: -; V gene: TRBV19; J gene: TRBJ1-2; CDR3 protein: CASSITRGDYGYTF; CDR3 DNA: TGTGCCAGTAGTATAACGAGAGGGGACTATGGCTACACCTTC
CDR3 length: 15; D gene: TRBD2; clone size: -; V gene: TRBV6-4; J gene: TRBJ2-3; CDR3 protein: CASSERETSTDTQYF; CDR3 DNA: TGTGCCAGCAGTGAGCGGGAGACTAGCACAGATACGCAGTATTTT
CDR3 length: 13; D gene: -; clone size: -; V gene: TRBV7-6; J gene: TRBJ1-4; CDR3 protein: CASSEGVNEKLFF; CDR3 DNA: TGTGCCAGCAGCGAGGGAGTGAATGAAAAACTGTTTTTT
CDR3 length: 15; D gene: -; clone size: -; V gene: TRBV7-9; J gene: TRBJ1-4; CDR3 protein: CASSSYMTTNEKLFF; CDR3 DNA: TGTGCCAGCAGCTCCTATATGACAACTAATGAAAAACTGTTTTTT
CDR3 length: 17; D gene: -; clone size: -; V gene: TRBV4-1; J gene: TRBJ1-4; CDR3 protein: CASSLGRLIATNEKLFF; CDR3 DNA: TGCGCCAGCAGCCTCGGACGTTTGATTGCAACTAATGAAAAACTGTTTTTT
CDR3 length: 18; D gene: -; clone size: -; V gene: TRBV12-5; J gene: TRBJ1-2; CDR3 protein: CASGLVIRGRTPFYGYTF; CDR3 DNA: TGTGCTAGTGGTTTGGTAATAAGGGGTCGTACGCCTTTCTATGGCTACACCTTC
CDR3 length: 14; D gene: TRBD1; clone size: -; V gene: TRBV19; J gene: TRBJ1-6; CDR3 protein: CASKVTGDNSPLHF; CDR3 DNA: TGTGCCAGTAAGGTTACAGGGGATAATTCACCCCTCCACTTT
CDR3 length: 15; D gene: -; clone size: -; V gene: TRBV24-1; J gene: TRBJ1-2; CDR3 protein: CATSEGTGTVDGYTF; CDR3 DNA: TGTGCCACCAGTGAGGGGACCGGGACTGTCGATGGCTACACCTTC
CDR3 length: 11; D gene: -; clone size: -; V gene: TRBV11-2; J gene: TRBJ1-1; CDR3 protein: CASSLVGGAFF; CDR3 DNA: TGTGCCAGCAGCTTAGTGGGTGGAGCTTTCTTT
CDR3 length: 15; D gene: -; clone size: -; V gene: TRBV11-2; J gene: TRBJ1-3; CDR3 protein: CASSLDWGPGNTIYF; CDR3 DNA: TGTGCCAGCAGCTTAGATTGGGGGCCGGGAAACACCATATATTTT
CDR3 length: 16; D gene: TRBD2; clone size: -; V gene: TRBV10-3; J gene: TRBJ2-1; CDR3 protein: CAISESAASGDVEQFF; CDR3 DNA: TGTGCCATCAGTGAGTCCGCAGCTAGCGGGGACGTTGAGCAGTTCTTC
CDR3 length: 17; D gene: -; clone size: -; V gene: TRBV7-8; J gene: TRBJ1-3; CDR3 protein: CASSPRAAVLSGNTIYF; CDR3 DNA: TGTGCCAGCAGCCCCCGCGCAGCGGTCCTCTCTGGAAACACCATATATTTT
CDR3 length: 12; D gene: -; clone size: -; V gene: TRBV30; J gene: TRBJ1-2; CDR3 protein: CAWSPDLYGYTF; CDR3 DNA: TGTGCCTGGAGTCCAGATTTGTATGGCTACACCTTC
CDR3 length: 16; D gene: -; clone size: -; V gene: TRBV18; J gene: TRBJ2-7; CDR3 protein: CASSPGGTASSYEQYF; CDR3 DNA: TGTGCCAGCTCACCAGGCGGCACCGCCAGCTCCTACGAGCAGTACTTC
CDR3 length: 14; D gene: -; clone size: -; V gene: TRBV6-6; J gene: TRBJ1-1; CDR3 protein: CASSYSVMNTEAFF; CDR3 DNA: TGTGCCAGCAGTTACTCGGTTATGAACACTGAAGCTTTCTTT
CDR3 length: 17; D gene: TRBD1; clone size: -; V gene: TRBV30; J gene: TRBJ1-2; CDR3 protein: CAWSGGLPGTGVHGYTF; CDR3 DNA: TGTGCCTGGTCAGGCGGCTTACCCGGGACAGGGGTTCATGGCTACACCTTC
CDR3 length: 18; D gene: TRBD1; clone size: -; V gene: TRBV11-2; J gene: TRBJ1-1; CDR3 protein: CASSPSGQGRGKNSEAFF; CDR3 DNA: TGTGCCAGCAGCCCCTCGGGACAGGGTAGGGGGAAGAACTCTGAAGCTTTCTTT
CDR3 length: 15; D gene: -; clone size: -; V gene: TRBV24-1; J gene: TRBJ2-7; CDR3 protein: CATSDSRTLAYEQYF; CDR3 DNA: TGTGCCACCAGTGATTCCAGGACACTAGCCTACGAGCAGTACTTC
CDR3 length: 15; D gene: TRBD2; clone size: -; V gene: TRBV7-9; J gene: TRBJ2-1; CDR3 protein: CASISSGLAYNEQFF; CDR3 DNA: TGTGCCAGCATCTCTAGCGGACTTGCCTACAATGAGCAGTTCTTC
CDR3 length: 15; D gene: TRBD1; clone size: -; V gene: TRBV19; J gene: TRBJ1-2; CDR3 protein: CASSILEGAIHGYTF; CDR3 DNA: TGTGCCAGTAGTATTTTAGAGGGGGCTATCCATGGCTACACCTTC
CDR3 length: 16; D gene: -; clone size: -; V gene: TRBV5-5; J gene: TRBJ2-7; CDR3 protein: CASSFLRDKGSYEQYF; CDR3 DNA: TGTGCCAGCAGCTTCCTCCGGGACAAGGGCTCCTACGAGCAGTACTTC
CDR3 length: 17; D gene: TRBD1; clone size: -; V gene: TRBV7-6; J gene: TRBJ2-7; CDR3 protein: CASSLALPDRGGYEQYF; CDR3 DNA: TGTGCCAGCAGCTTAGCGCTCCCGGACAGGGGGGGGTACGAGCAGTACTTC
CDR3 length: 14; D gene: -; clone size: -; V gene: TRBV5-1; J gene: TRBJ1-4; CDR3 protein: CASSFGWSNEKLFF; CDR3 DNA: TGCGCCAGCAGCTTCGGATGGAGTAATGAAAAACTGTTTTTT
CDR3 length: 15; D gene: TRBD1; clone size: -; V gene: TRBV2; J gene: TRBJ1-1; CDR3 protein: CASSETGDLRAEAFF; CDR3 DNA: TGTGCCAGCAGTGAAACAGGGGACCTCCGAGCTGAAGCTTTCTTT
CDR3 length: 15; D gene: -; clone size: -; V gene: TRBV15; J gene: TRBJ2-1; CDR3 protein: CATSRDGWRGNEQFF; CDR3 DNA: TGTGCCACCAGCAGAGATGGGTGGAGAGGCAATGAGCAGTTCTTC
CDR3 length: 11; D gene: -; clone size: -; V gene: TRBV6-5; J gene: TRBJ1-4; CDR3 protein: CASNRGSPLFF; CDR3 DNA: TGTGCCAGCAACCGCGGGTCGCCGCTGTTTTTT
CDR3 length: 15; D gene: TRBD1; clone size: -; V gene: TRBV18; J gene: TRBJ1-1; CDR3 protein: CASSQDRGRGAEAFF; CDR3 DNA: TGTGCCAGCTCACAGGACAGGGGGCGAGGCGCTGAAGCTTTCTTT
CDR3 length: 16; D gene: TRBD1; clone size: -; V gene: TRBV27; J gene: TRBJ1-4; CDR3 protein: CASSQLGTGVKEKLFF; CDR3 DNA: TGTGCCAGCAGTCAGCTCGGGACAGGGGTTAAGGAAAAACTGTTTTTT
CDR3 length: 16; D gene: TRBD1; clone size: -; V gene: TRBV6-1; J gene: TRBJ1-5; CDR3 protein: CASSEPGGGGNQPQHF; CDR3 DNA: TGTGCCAGCAGTGAACCAGGGGGTGGTGGCAATCAGCCCCAGCATTTT
CDR3 length: 14; D gene: -; clone size: -; V gene: TRBV19; J gene: TRBJ1-1; CDR3 protein: CASNIPGINTEAFF; CDR3 DNA: TGTGCCAGTAATATACCGGGGATAAACACTGAAGCTTTCTTT
CDR3 length: 17; D gene: TRBD1; clone size: -; V gene: TRBV10-3; J gene: TRBJ2-7; CDR3 protein: CAISDSTQGPGIFEQYF; CDR3 DNA: TGTGCCATCAGTGACTCCACACAGGGGCCGGGAATTTTCGAGCAGTACTTC
CDR3 length: 15; D gene: TRBD1; clone size: once; V gene: TRBV7-2; J gene: TRBJ1-2; CDR3 protein: CASSLVVAGQSGYTF; CDR3 DNA: TGTGCCAGCAGCTTAGTAGTCGCGGGACAGAGTGGCTACACCTTC
CDR3 length: 14; D gene: TRBD1; clone size: -; V gene: TRBV7-8; J gene: TRBJ2-7; CDR3 protein: CASSLAQGYYEQYF; CDR3 DNA: TGTGCCAGCAGCTTAGCACAGGGGTACTACGAGCAGTACTTC
CDR3 length: 18; D gene: -; clone size: few; V gene: TRBV6-1; J gene: TRBJ2-2; CDR3 protein: CASSEIYVRRGLTGELFF; CDR3 DNA: TGTGCCAGCAGTGAAATTTACGTTCGTCGGGGTTTGACCGGGGAGCTGTTTTTT
CDR3 length: 14; D gene: -; clone size: -; V gene: TRBV6-2/TRBV6-3; J gene: TRBJ2-5; CDR3 protein: CASSYSLADGDQYF; CDR3 DNA: TGTGCCAGCAGTTACTCCTTGGCTGACGGGGACCAGTACTTC